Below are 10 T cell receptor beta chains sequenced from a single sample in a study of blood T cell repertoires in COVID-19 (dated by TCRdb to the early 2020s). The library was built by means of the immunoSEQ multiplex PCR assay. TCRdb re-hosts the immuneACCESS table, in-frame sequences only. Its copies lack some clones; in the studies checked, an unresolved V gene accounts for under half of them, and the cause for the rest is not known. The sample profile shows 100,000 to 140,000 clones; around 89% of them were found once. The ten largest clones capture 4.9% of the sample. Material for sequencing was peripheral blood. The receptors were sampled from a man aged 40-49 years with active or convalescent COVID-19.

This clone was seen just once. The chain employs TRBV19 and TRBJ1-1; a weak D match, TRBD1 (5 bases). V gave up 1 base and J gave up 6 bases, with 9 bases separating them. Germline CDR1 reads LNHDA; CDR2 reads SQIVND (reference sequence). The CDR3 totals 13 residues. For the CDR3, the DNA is TGTGCCAGTAGTATAGGACAGTGGGCTGAAGCTTTCTTT. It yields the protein CASSIGQWAEAFF.

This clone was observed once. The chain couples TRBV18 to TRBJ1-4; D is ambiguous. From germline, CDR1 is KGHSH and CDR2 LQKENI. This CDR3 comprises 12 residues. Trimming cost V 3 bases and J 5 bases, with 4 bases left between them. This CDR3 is CASSPPNEKLFF. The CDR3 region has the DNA TGTGCCAGCTCACCCCCAAATGAAAAACTGTTTTTT.

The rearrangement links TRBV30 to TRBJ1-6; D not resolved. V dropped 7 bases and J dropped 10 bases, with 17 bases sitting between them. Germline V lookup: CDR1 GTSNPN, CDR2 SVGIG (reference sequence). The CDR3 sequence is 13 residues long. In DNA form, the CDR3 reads TGTGCCTCCACTAGGTACATCGGGTCACCCCTCCACTTT. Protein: CASTRYIGSPLHF.

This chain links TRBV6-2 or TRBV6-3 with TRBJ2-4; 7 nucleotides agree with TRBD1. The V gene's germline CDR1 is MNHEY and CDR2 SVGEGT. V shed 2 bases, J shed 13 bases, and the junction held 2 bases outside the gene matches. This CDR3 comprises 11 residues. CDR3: CASSYEGAQYF. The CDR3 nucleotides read TGTGCCAGCAGTTACGAGGGGGCCCAGTACTTC.

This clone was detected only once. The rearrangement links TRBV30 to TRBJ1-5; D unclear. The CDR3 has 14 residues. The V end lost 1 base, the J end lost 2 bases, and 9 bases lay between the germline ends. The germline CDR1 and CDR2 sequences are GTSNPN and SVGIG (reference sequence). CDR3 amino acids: CAWSGGGGNQPQHF. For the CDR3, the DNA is TGTGCCTGGAGTGGGGGAGGAGGCAATCAGCCCCAGCATTTT.

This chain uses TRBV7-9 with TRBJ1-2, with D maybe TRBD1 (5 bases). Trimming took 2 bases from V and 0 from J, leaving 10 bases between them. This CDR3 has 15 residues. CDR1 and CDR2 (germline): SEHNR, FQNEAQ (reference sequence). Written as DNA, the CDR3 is TGTGCCAGCAGCTTATTACAGGTTACTAACTATGGCTACACCTTC. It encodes CASSLLQVTNYGYTF.

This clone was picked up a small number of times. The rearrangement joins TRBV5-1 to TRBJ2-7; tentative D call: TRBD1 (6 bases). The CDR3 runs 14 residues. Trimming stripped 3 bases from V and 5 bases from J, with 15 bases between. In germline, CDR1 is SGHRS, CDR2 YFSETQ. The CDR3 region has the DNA TGCGCCAGCAGCTCACAGGGCCCTAGCAACGAGCAGTACTTC. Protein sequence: CASSSQGPSNEQYF.

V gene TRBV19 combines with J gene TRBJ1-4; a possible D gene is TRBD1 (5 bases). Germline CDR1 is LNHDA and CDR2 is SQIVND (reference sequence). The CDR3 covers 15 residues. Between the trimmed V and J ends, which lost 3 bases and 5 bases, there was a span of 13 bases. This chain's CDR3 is CASSIPTRGNEKLFF. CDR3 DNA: TGTGCCAGTAGTATCCCCACGCGGGGGAATGAAAAACTGTTTTTT.

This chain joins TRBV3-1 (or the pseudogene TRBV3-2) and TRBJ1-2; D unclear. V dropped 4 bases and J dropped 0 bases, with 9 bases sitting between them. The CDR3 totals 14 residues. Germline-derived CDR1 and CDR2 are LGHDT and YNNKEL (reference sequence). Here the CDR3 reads CASSPFGANYGYTF. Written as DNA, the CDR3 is TGTGCCAGCAGCCCCTTCGGGGCTAACTATGGCTACACCTTC.

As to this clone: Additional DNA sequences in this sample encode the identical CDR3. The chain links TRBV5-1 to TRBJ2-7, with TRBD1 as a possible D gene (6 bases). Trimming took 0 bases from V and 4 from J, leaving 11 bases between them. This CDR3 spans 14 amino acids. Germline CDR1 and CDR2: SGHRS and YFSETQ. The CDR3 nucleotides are TGCGCCAGCAGCTTGGTTGGGGGCGCGTACGAGCAGTACTTC. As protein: CASSLVGGAYEQYF.